The 3 T cell receptor beta chains below come from one sample, sequenced in a study of shared clonotypes between healthy human individuals. Generated by immunoSEQ multiplex PCR, the TCRdb table keeps only in-frame clones and is missing some. The sample has roughly 1 million clones; 65% to 75% are singletons. What was sequenced was memory CD4+ T cells sorted from blood. The subset: CD45RA-negative fraction. Receptor source: a man aged 18 to 29 in good health.

This chain uses TRBV19 with TRBJ2-2; weak D call: TRBD2 (7 bases). This CDR3 is built from 15 residues. Germline V gene data show CDR1 as LNHDA and CDR2 as SQIVND (reference sequence). Trimming removed 7 bases at V and 5 bases at J, with 17 bases between. CDR3 nucleotides: TGTGCCAGTACTTCACCGGGGGGCAGGACCGGGGAGCTGTTTTTT. It specifies CASTSPGGRTGELFF.

This chain uses TRBV27 with TRBJ2-7; 10 positions agree with TRBD2. CDR1 and CDR2 (germline): MNHEY, SMNVEV (reference sequence). After removal of 5 bases from V and 2 bases from J, the junction contained 9 bases not matched to a gene. The CDR3 extends over 16 amino acids. The CDR3 bases are TGTGCCAGCAGTCTCGGAGGACTAGCGGCGCCCTACGAGCAGTACTTC. Translation gives CASSLGGLAAPYEQYF.

CDR3 protein: CASSLRGAGFYGYTF. As DNA, the CDR3 is TGTGCCAGCAGCTTACGGGGCGCGGGTTTCTATGGCTACACCTTC. V usage is TRBV7-9 and J usage is TRBJ1-2; tentatively, D is TRBD1 (5 bases). The CDR3 is made up of 15 amino acids. Germline lookup yields CDR1 SEHNR and CDR2 FQNEAQ (reference sequence). Trimming removed 2 bases from V and 4 bases from J, with 14 bases in between. The full variable domain, completed using reference TRBV7-9 and TRBJ1-2, is DTGVSQNPRHKITKRGQNVTFRCDPISEHNRLYWYRQTLGQGPEFLTYFQNEAQLEKSRLLSDRFSAERPKGSFSTLEIQRTEQGDSAMYLCASSLRGAGFYGYTFGSGTRLTVV.